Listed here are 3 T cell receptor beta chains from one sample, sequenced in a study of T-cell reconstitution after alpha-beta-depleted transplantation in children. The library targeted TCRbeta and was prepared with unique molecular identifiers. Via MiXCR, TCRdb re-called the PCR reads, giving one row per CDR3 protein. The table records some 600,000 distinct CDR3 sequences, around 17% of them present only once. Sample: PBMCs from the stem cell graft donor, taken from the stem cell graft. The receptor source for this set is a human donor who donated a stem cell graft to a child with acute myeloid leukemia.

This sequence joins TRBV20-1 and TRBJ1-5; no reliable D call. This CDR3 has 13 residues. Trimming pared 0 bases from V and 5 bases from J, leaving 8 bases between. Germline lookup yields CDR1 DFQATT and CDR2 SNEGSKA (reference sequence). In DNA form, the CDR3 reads TGCAGTGCTAGAGACGGGGTTGATCAGCCCCAGCATTTT. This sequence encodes CSARDGVDQPQHF.

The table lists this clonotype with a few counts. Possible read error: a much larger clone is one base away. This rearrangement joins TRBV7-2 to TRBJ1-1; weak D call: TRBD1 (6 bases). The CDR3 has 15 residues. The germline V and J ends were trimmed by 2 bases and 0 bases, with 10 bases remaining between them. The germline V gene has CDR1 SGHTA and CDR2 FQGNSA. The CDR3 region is CASSLQGSVNTEAFF. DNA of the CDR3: TGTGCCAGCAGCTTACAGGGGTCGGTGAACACTGAAGCTTTCTTT.

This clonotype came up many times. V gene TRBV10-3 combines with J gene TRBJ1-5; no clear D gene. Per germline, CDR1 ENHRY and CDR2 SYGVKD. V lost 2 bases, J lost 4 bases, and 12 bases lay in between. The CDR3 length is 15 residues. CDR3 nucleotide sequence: TGTGCCATCAGTGAGGGACCGAAGGTTAATCAGCCCCAGCATTTT. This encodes CAISEGPKVNQPQHF.